The subject of this entry is one T cell receptor beta chain. Its antigen is still unknown. The sample is drawn from a study of shared clonotypes between healthy human individuals. Notes on the study in general: On the whole, naive subsets had larger estimated richness than memory subsets had.

The assay was immunoSEQ multiplex PCR, and TCRdb's table has in-frame clones only and misses some. The sample shows 2.3 million or so clones, approximately 95% of them seen only once. The sequence was collected from a man aged 18 to 30 in good health. Some clones in this sample may be carry-over from other donors' samples. Sequenced: naive CD4+ T cells from PBMCs. Subset defined: CD45RA+ positively selected.

CDR3 in DNA: TGCGCCAGCAGCTTCGGCGGCGGGCTTAAACTGTTTTTT. Translated, it gives CASSFGGGLKLFF. This chain uses TRBV5-1 with TRBJ1-4; D is ambiguous. The CDR3 length is 13 residues. From germline, CDR1 is SGHRS and CDR2 YFSETQ. Deletions cut 2 bases from V and 11 bases from J, with 13 bases between.